This is a list of T cell receptor beta chains from one sample in a study of PD-1 blockade in classical Hodgkin lymphoma. Repertoires were generated with immunoSEQ multiplex PCR, while TCRdb's copy carries only in-frame clones and drops some. The sample yields 20,000 to 25,000 clones, around 94% seen once. Sequencing was carried out using peripheral blood mononuclear cells (PBMCs). The source of these receptors is a human donor with classical Hodgkin lymphoma. Each CDR3 is given with its conserved first and last residue. Each record gives: J gene, clone size, D gene, V gene, CDR3 DNA, CDR3 protein. D genes are given only for firm matches. Expanded clones are given a class, and other clones once, few, many or no size at all.

j_gene: TRBJ1-2; abundance: once; d_gene: TRBD1; v_gene: TRBV27; CDR3nt: TGTGCCAGCAGTGCAGGGGGCATCTATGGCTACACCTTC; CDR3aa: CASSAGGIYGYTF
j_gene: TRBJ1-6; abundance: -; d_gene: -; v_gene: TRBV9; CDR3nt: TGTGCCAGCAGCGTAAGGGGAAATTCACCCCTCCACTTT; CDR3aa: CASSVRGNSPLHF
j_gene: TRBJ1-5; abundance: -; d_gene: TRBD1; v_gene: TRBV5-1; CDR3nt: TGCGCCAGCAGCTCCGGGACAGGGGGCAGCGAGCCCCAGCATTTT; CDR3aa: CASSSGTGGSEPQHF
j_gene: TRBJ2-5; abundance: -; d_gene: -; v_gene: TRBV5-6; CDR3nt: TGTGCCAGCAGCTTACGAGGTTCCTGGGAGACCCAGTACTTC; CDR3aa: CASSLRGSWETQYF
j_gene: TRBJ2-3; abundance: -; d_gene: TRBD2; v_gene: TRBV7-2; CDR3nt: TGTGCCAGCAGCTCCCAGGCGGGGGGCACAGATACGCAGTATTTT; CDR3aa: CASSSQAGGTDTQYF
j_gene: TRBJ2-7; abundance: -; d_gene: -; v_gene: TRBV5-4; CDR3nt: TGTGCCAGCAGCTTCGGCGGGGGCCCCTACGAGCAGTACTTC; CDR3aa: CASSFGGGPYEQYF
j_gene: TRBJ1-1; abundance: -; d_gene: -; v_gene: TRBV6-1; CDR3nt: TGTGCCAGCAGTGAAACCAGGGCGGACACTGAAGCTTTCTTT; CDR3aa: CASSETRADTEAFF
j_gene: TRBJ1-2; abundance: -; d_gene: TRBD1; v_gene: TRBV5-5; CDR3nt: TGTGCCAGCAGCCTCTGGACAGGTCCGGAGGGCTACACCTTC; CDR3aa: CASSLWTGPEGYTF
j_gene: TRBJ1-2; abundance: -; d_gene: -; v_gene: TRBV10-1; CDR3nt: TGCGCCAGCAGTTTGGTTTTTGCAGGGGTCTATGGCTACACCTTC; CDR3aa: CASSLVFAGVYGYTF
j_gene: TRBJ2-2; abundance: -; d_gene: -; v_gene: TRBV7-2; CDR3nt: TGTGCCAGCAGCCCACTCGCGGGGTCCACCGGGGAGCTGTTTTTT; CDR3aa: CASSPLAGSTGELFF
j_gene: TRBJ2-3; abundance: -; d_gene: -; v_gene: TRBV7-2; CDR3nt: TGTGCCAGCAGCCCAGACGGAGGGAGGAATACGCAGTATTTT; CDR3aa: CASSPDGGRNTQYF
j_gene: TRBJ1-2; abundance: -; d_gene: -; v_gene: TRBV2; CDR3nt: TGTGCCAGCAGTGACCGCAGGAAAAGAAACTATGGCTACACCTTC; CDR3aa: CASSDRRKRNYGYTF
j_gene: TRBJ2-1; abundance: -; d_gene: TRBD1; v_gene: TRBV19; CDR3nt: TGTGCCAGTAGTACCACAGGCAGGGGGCCCCACAATGAGCAGTTCTTC; CDR3aa: CASSTTGRGPHNEQFF
j_gene: TRBJ1-2; abundance: -; d_gene: -; v_gene: TRBV18; CDR3nt: TGTGCCAGCTCACCGGTTGGTCGTTCGGATAACTATGGCTACACCTTC; CDR3aa: CASSPVGRSDNYGYTF
j_gene: TRBJ1-1; abundance: -; d_gene: -; v_gene: TRBV9; CDR3nt: TGTGCCAGCAGCGTAGGGACACTCAACACTGAAGCTTTCTTT; CDR3aa: CASSVGTLNTEAFF
j_gene: TRBJ2-5; abundance: -; d_gene: -; v_gene: TRBV5-1; CDR3nt: TGCGCCAGCAATATGGGGCGCGGGGAGACCCAGTACTTC; CDR3aa: CASNMGRGETQYF
j_gene: TRBJ1-1; abundance: once; d_gene: -; v_gene: TRBV6-1; CDR3nt: TGTGCCAGCAGTGTGTCGGGGGGTTGGACTGAAGCTTTCTTT; CDR3aa: CASSVSGGWTEAFF
j_gene: TRBJ2-2; abundance: once; d_gene: -; v_gene: TRBV6-1; CDR3nt: TGTGCCAGCAGTGAAGCGTTTCTGGAGGGCACGAACACCGGGGAGCTGTTTTTT; CDR3aa: CASSEAFLEGTNTGELFF
j_gene: TRBJ2-1; abundance: -; d_gene: -; v_gene: TRBV19; CDR3nt: TGTGCCAGTAGTAGGCTCCTCTCCTACAATGAGCAGTTCTTC; CDR3aa: CASSRLLSYNEQFF
j_gene: TRBJ2-3; abundance: -; d_gene: -; v_gene: TRBV9; CDR3nt: TGTGCCAGCAGCGCCGGCGGTTCCTATGTCACAGATACGCAGTATTTT; CDR3aa: CASSAGGSYVTDTQYF
j_gene: TRBJ2-3; abundance: -; d_gene: -; v_gene: TRBV12-5; CDR3nt: TGTGCTAGTGGTTTGGCTGGGGGGTCCACAGATACGCAGTATTTT; CDR3aa: CASGLAGGSTDTQYF
j_gene: TRBJ2-1; abundance: -; d_gene: -; v_gene: TRBV19; CDR3nt: TGTGCCAGTAGGCCAACTGCCAGAGCCTACAATGAGCAGTTCTTC; CDR3aa: CASRPTARAYNEQFF
j_gene: TRBJ2-1; abundance: -; d_gene: TRBD2; v_gene: TRBV11-3; CDR3nt: TGTGCCAGCAGCTTAGTACTAGCGGGATACAATGAGCAGTTCTTC; CDR3aa: CASSLVLAGYNEQFF